This is a list of T cell receptor beta chains from one sample in a study of T cell changes during pregnancy in multiple sclerosis. The protocol was immunoSEQ multiplex PCR, while the TCRdb copy is restricted to in-frame clones and leaves out a portion. This table has about 33,000 clones, roughly 92% appearing once. Sequenced sample: PBMCs (not recorded whether the cells were cultured). The receptors shown here come from a female donor with multiple sclerosis, enrolled in a pregnancy study. Both conserved end residues are part of each CDR3. A D gene is named only where the DNA matches it firmly.

J,D,V,DNA,CDR3
TRBJ2-6,TRBD1,TRBV6-4,TGTGCCAGCAGTGAGACAGGGAGCTCTGGGGCCAACGTCCTGACTTTC,CASSETGSSGANVLTF
TRBJ2-7,-,TRBV7-9,TGTGCCAGCAGCTTGCAGGGGAGCTCCTACGAGCAGTACTTC,CASSLQGSSYEQYF
TRBJ2-7,-,TRBV30,TGTGCCTGGAGTGTAAGGGACGAGCAGTACTTC,CAWSVRDEQYF
TRBJ2-7,TRBD2,TRBV9,TGTGCCAGCAGCCCGTGGACTAGCGGGGGCGGGTACGAGCAGTACTTC,CASSPWTSGGGYEQYF
TRBJ2-2,-,TRBV6-5,TGTGCCAGCAGTCGTGGTACCGGGGAGCTGTTTTTT,CASSRGTGELFF
TRBJ1-2,TRBD1,TRBV7-9,TGTGCCAGCAGCTTAGAGATTACAGGGGACCCTGGCTACACCTTC,CASSLEITGDPGYTF
TRBJ2-1,-,TRBV27,TGTGCCAGCAGCTACCAGAAAACGGGGAGAAGGACTGAGCAGTTCTTC,CASSYQKTGRRTEQFF
TRBJ1-1,TRBD1,TRBV28,TGTGCCAGCACGCCACCGGACGGGGACAGGGTAAAGGAAGCTTTCTTT,CASTPPDGDRVKEAFF
TRBJ2-1,-,TRBV18,TGTGCCAGCTCACTGGGGGAGATTGAAAATGAGCAGTTCTTC,CASSLGEIENEQFF
TRBJ2-7,-,TRBV30,TGTGCCTGGAGTTTATCGGTGTACGAGCAGTACTTC,CAWSLSVYEQYF